This TCR beta chain is from a study of T-cell reconstitution after alpha-beta-depleted transplantation in children. Study-wide results and limits: Approximately two months post-transplant, alpha-beta T cells reportedly originated from several hundred expanded graft clones. Surviving recipient cells, namely T cells and thymic progenitors, were the source of high day-60 TCRbeta diversity in some patients. Most T-cell counts and diversity one year after the transplant came from T cells that were newly produced.

As it was prepared, the TCRbeta library received unique molecular identifiers. MiXCR was run by TCRdb on the PCR reads, yielding one entry per CDR3 protein. The sample carries some 200,000 distinct CDR3 sequences, roughly 9.1% recorded once. The sample holds many counts of this clonotype. What it binds is unknown. This sequence originates from a male patient aged 2 to 10 who had a stem cell transplant for acute myeloid leukemia, so the T cells may come from the graft donor. The source material was PBMCs, mostly from graft donor cells, sampled 360 days after TCRalphabeta/CD19-depleted stem cell transplant.

The CDR3 sequence is CASRLGTSGRNEQFF. CDR3 sequence (DNA): TGTGCCAGCAGGTTGGGGACTAGCGGTCGCAATGAGCAGTTCTTC. The chain recombines TRBV12-3 or TRBV12-4 with TRBJ2-1; 11 bases fit TRBD2. The ends lost 6 bases at V and 6 bases at J; junction bases unmatched: 7. CDR3 length equals 15 residues.